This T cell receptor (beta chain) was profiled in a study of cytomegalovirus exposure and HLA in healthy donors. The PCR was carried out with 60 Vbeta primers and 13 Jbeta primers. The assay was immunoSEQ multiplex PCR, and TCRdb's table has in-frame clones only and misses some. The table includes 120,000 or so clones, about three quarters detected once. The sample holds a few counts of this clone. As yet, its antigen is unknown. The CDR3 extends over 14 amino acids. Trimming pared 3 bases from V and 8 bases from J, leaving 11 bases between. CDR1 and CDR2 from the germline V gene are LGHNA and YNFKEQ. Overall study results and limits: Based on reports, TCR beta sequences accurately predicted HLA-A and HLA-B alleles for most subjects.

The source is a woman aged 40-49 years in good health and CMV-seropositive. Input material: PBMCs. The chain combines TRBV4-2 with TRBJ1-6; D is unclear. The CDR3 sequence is CASSQRYEDSPLHF. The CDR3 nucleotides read TGTGCCAGCAGCCAGAGGTACGAGGATTCACCCCTCCACTTT.